This TCR beta chain derives from a study of T cell responses to AZD1222 COVID-19 vaccine. Findings and caveats of the study: Two AZD1222 administrations were followed by greater Spike-specific TCR breadth and depth. The donors showed a predominance of white British ancestry and of females, with possible underestimation of clonal diversity.

The germline V gene has CDR1 SGHRS and CDR2 YFSETQ. This CDR3 comprises 19 residues. Trimming removed 4 bases at V and 2 bases at J, with 28 bases between. This clone was observed a handful of times. The antigen is not known. The method was immunoSEQ multiplex PCR; TCRdb's version includes in-frame clones alone and lacks a portion of them. The sample yields 140,000 or so clones, approximately 93% seen once. The sample in question was peripheral blood, obtained after recovery from COVID-19. This sequence was found in an adult who had recovered from COVID-19. The chain links TRBV5-1 to TRBJ2-7, with a weak D call TRBD2 (6 bases). This chain's CDR3 is CASSPLPIGVRGAPYEQYF. DNA for the CDR3: TGCGCCAGCAGCCCCCTCCCTATCGGTGTGCGGGGCGCACCCTACGAGCAGTACTTC.